A selection of T cell receptor beta chains follows, all from one sample in a study of identical twins. Each CDR3 protein gets one entry after TCRdb re-called the 5' RACE reads with MiXCR. The table shows around 230,000 distinct CDR3 sequences, with roughly 7.1% occurring only once. The same sample was also studied in work on T cells expressing NK-cell markers.

Sequenced sample: CD8+ T cells sorted from blood. The receptors come from a woman aged 18-29 years in good health. CDR3s include the opening cysteine and the closing phenylalanine or tryptophan. Each record gives: D gene, J gene, clone size, V gene, CDR3 DNA, CDR3 protein. A D gene is named only where the DNA matches it firmly. Some rows mark clone size as missing; the rest say once, few, many or name a class of expanded clone.

TRBD1 | TRBJ1-1 | - | TRBV5-8 | TGTGCCAGCAGCAGCCGACAGGGCTTAAACACTGAAGCTTTCTTT | CASSSRQGLNTEAFF
- | TRBJ2-2 | few | TRBV11-3 | TGTGCCAGCAGCCCCCTTCCGAACACCGGGGAGCTGTTTTTT | CASSPLPNTGELFF
- | TRBJ2-7 | - | TRBV9 | TGTGCCAGCAGCGCGGGCTCGGCTCCGGTAAGCTCCTACGAGCAGTACTTC | CASSAGSAPVSSYEQYF
TRBD1 | TRBJ2-4 | few | TRBV20-1 | TGCAGTACCCGAGGGACAGGGGACTTTGGCATTCAGTACTTC | CSTRGTGDFGIQYF
- | TRBJ2-4 | - | TRBV5-1 | TGCGCCAGCAGCACCGCCCGGGACCCCCCCATTCAGTACTTC | CASSTARDPPIQYF
TRBD1 | TRBJ1-2 | few | TRBV27 | TGTGCCAGCAGTTTATCGGAGACAGGGTACTATGGCTACACCTTC | CASSLSETGYYGYTF
TRBD1 | TRBJ1-5 | few | TRBV15 | TGTGCCACCAGCAACCCGCAGGGGGAAGGCAATCAGCCCCAGCATTTT | CATSNPQGEGNQPQHF
TRBD2 | TRBJ2-1 | many | TRBV7-9 | TGTGCCAGCAGCCGGACTAGCGGGGCTGGAAATGAGCAGTTCTTC | CASSRTSGAGNEQFF
- | TRBJ2-7 | - | TRBV4-2 | TGTGCCAGCAGCCAAGAGTTTTCGGGAGAGCAGTACTTC | CASSQEFSGEQYF
- | TRBJ2-2 | - | TRBV4-1 | TGCGCCAGCAGCCAAGCAATCACCGGGGAGCTGTTTTTT | CASSQAITGELFF
- | TRBJ1-2 | few | TRBV15 | TGTGCCATCCCAGGGGACCGAGGCTACACCTTC | CAIPGDRGYTF
TRBD2 | TRBJ2-7 | - | TRBV12-3/TRBV12-4 | TGTGCCAGCAGATCCACTAGCGGAGGCCAAGAGCAGTACTTC | CASRSTSGGQEQYF
TRBD2 | TRBJ2-7 | many | TRBV7-8 | TGTGCCAGCAGCCACGGGACTATGACCTACGAGCAGTACTTC | CASSHGTMTYEQYF
TRBD1 | TRBJ1-2 | many | TRBV11-3 | TGTGCCAGCAGCCCAGGGACAGAAATTAACTATGGCTACACCTTC | CASSPGTEINYGYTF
- | TRBJ2-7 | many | TRBV29-1 | TGCAGCGTTGAGGGGCAGAACTCCTACGAGCAGTACTTC | CSVEGQNSYEQYF
TRBD1 | TRBJ2-5 | few | TRBV6-1 | TGTGCCAGCAGCGTTAGGGACAGTACTACCACCCACCCCCAGTACTTC | CASSVRDSTTTHPQYF
TRBD2 | TRBJ2-3 | - | TRBV27 | TGTGCCAGCAGTCCCCGGGATAGCGGGAATACGCAGTATTTT | CASSPRDSGNTQYF
- | TRBJ1-5 | many | TRBV4-2 | TGTGCCAGCAGCCGCCTGGCGGGACGACGGGACACACATAGCAATCAGCCCCAGCATTTT | CASSRLAGRRDTHSNQPQHF
- | TRBJ1-5 | many | TRBV7-8 | TGTGCCAGCAGCTTATGGGGGGAGGTCAATCAGCCCCAGCATTTT | CASSLWGEVNQPQHF
- | TRBJ1-4 | few | TRBV4-3 | TGCGCCAGCAGCCAAGACTCCGGGGGGCCGGGTGAAAAACTGTTTTTT | CASSQDSGGPGEKLFF
TRBD2 | TRBJ2-7 | many | TRBV4-3 | TGCGCCAGCAGCCCGACTAGCGGGGCCTACGAGCAGTACTTC | CASSPTSGAYEQYF
- | TRBJ1-2 | many | TRBV20-1 | TGCAGTGCTCCTTCCCAGGTTCAAGGGGGCTACACCTTC | CSAPSQVQGGYTF
TRBD2 | TRBJ2-1 | few | TRBV13 | TGTGCCAGCAGCTCTACCCGAGCGGGAGGGCCGACCTCCTACAATGAGCAGTTCTTC | CASSSTRAGGPTSYNEQFF
- | TRBJ1-2 | many | TRBV7-3 | TGTGCCAGCAGCTTAAAAGGCGACGGGGACTATGGCTACACCTTC | CASSLKGDGDYGYTF
TRBD2 | TRBJ2-1 | few | TRBV11-2 | TGTGCCAGCAGCCCCCCTCCGGCGGGGGGGTACAATGAGCAGTTCTTC | CASSPPPAGGYNEQFF
- | TRBJ2-7 | few | TRBV9 | TGTGCCAGCAGCGTCCGGGACATTACAGTAATCTACGAGCAGTACTTC | CASSVRDITVIYEQYF
- | TRBJ1-4 | many | TRBV7-9 | TGTGCCAGCAGCCCGAAGTTACCTAGCAGGGAAAAACTGTTTTTT | CASSPKLPSREKLFF
- | TRBJ2-3 | few | TRBV3-1 | TGTGCCAGCAGCCAAGGCGGGGCGAGCACAGATACGCAGTATTTT | CASSQGGASTDTQYF
- | TRBJ1-3 | many | TRBV2 | TGTGCCACGACTGGGGGGCAGGTTGAAGGAAACACCATATATTTT | CATTGGQVEGNTIYF
TRBD1 | TRBJ2-3 | many | TRBV18 | TGTGCCAGCTCACCAGGAGGGACAGGCGGGCCAGATACGCAGTATTTT | CASSPGGTGGPDTQYF
TRBD1 | TRBJ1-2 | few | TRBV4-3 | TGCGCCAGCAGCCAAGATGTGCCGACAGGGGGAGACGGCTACACCTTC | CASSQDVPTGGDGYTF
- | TRBJ2-1 | - | TRBV7-9 | TGTGCCAGCAGCCGTGTGGTCAACAATGAGCAGTTCTTC | CASSRVVNNEQFF
- | TRBJ2-7 | - | TRBV21-1 | TGTGCCAGCAGTGAAGCGGGAGTGGGCCACGAGCAGTACTTC | CASSEAGVGHEQYF
- | TRBJ2-7 | - | TRBV2 | TGTGCCAGCACCAGGGAGGACTTGGGGCGGGTGTACGAGCAGTACTTC | CASTREDLGRVYEQYF
TRBD2 | TRBJ2-7 | many | TRBV12-3/TRBV12-4 | TGTGCCAGCAGTGATAGCGGGAACTACGAGCAGTACTTC | CASSDSGNYEQYF
TRBD1 | TRBJ1-5 | few | TRBV4-2 | TGTGCCAGCAGATACGGACAGGGGGATCAGCCCCAGCATTTT | CASRYGQGDQPQHF
TRBD2 | TRBJ2-5 | many | TRBV7-6 | TGTGCCAGCAGCGTGAGCGGGGGAGAACAAGAGACCCAGTACTTC | CASSVSGGEQETQYF
TRBD1 | TRBJ1-4 | many | TRBV4-3 | TGCGCCAGCAGCCAAGGCTTCGGGACAGGGGGAGAAAAACTGTTTTTT | CASSQGFGTGGEKLFF
- | TRBJ2-7 | many | TRBV7-7 | TGTGCTAGCAGCTTGGACGAAACCTACGAGCAGTACTTC | CASSLDETYEQYF
- | TRBJ1-2 | many | TRBV2 | TGTGCCAGCTTTCCAGAGGGATATGGCTACACCTTC | CASFPEGYGYTF
- | TRBJ2-1 | many | TRBV29-1 | TGCAGCGTTGATGGCGGCTCCTACAATGAGCAGTTCTTC | CSVDGGSYNEQFF
TRBD1 | TRBJ2-1 | - | TRBV7-9 | TGTGCCAGCAGCTCGGGACAGCCAGGGAACAATGAGCAGTTCTTC | CASSSGQPGNNEQFF
- | TRBJ1-4 | many | TRBV3-1 | TGTGCCAGCAGCCAAGACCCGAGCAGGGCGGATGAAAAACTGTTTTTT | CASSQDPSRADEKLFF
TRBD1 | TRBJ1-2 | few | TRBV9 | TGTGCCAGCGGTGGAGGGACAGACTACACCTTC | CASGGGTDYTF
TRBD2 | TRBJ2-3 | many | TRBV2 | TGTGCCAGCAATGGCGGGCGTGGGGGAGCGGGAAGAGGAGATACGCAGTATTTT | CASNGGRGGAGRGDTQYF
- | TRBJ1-2 | - | TRBV6-5 | TGTGCCAGCAGTTACTCGGCCCTCCCCCGGGATGGCTATGGCTACACCTTC | CASSYSALPRDGYGYTF
- | TRBJ1-2 | many | TRBV4-2 | TGTGCCAGCAGCCAAGAAGACAGCAACTATGGCTACACCTTC | CASSQEDSNYGYTF
- | TRBJ1-1 | few | TRBV29-1 | TGCAGCGCCGGACGGTTGAACACTGAAGCTTTCTTT | CSAGRLNTEAFF
- | TRBJ2-2 | few | TRBV4-3 | TGCGCCAGCAGCCAGACCCATTCGGCGACTTTTGCCGGGGAGCTGTTTTTT | CASSQTHSATFAGELFF
- | TRBJ1-2 | few | TRBV19 | TGTGCCAGTAGTATTCCACCAAGCTATGGCTACACCTTC | CASSIPPSYGYTF
- | TRBJ2-3 | few | TRBV3-1 | TGTGCCAGCAGCCACGATACGGCTGGACGCGGGACCTTT | CASSHDTAGRGTF
- | TRBJ1-1 | few | TRBV2 | TGTGCCCGGTCGGGGGGGCCGGTGAACTCTGAAGCTTTCTTT | CARSGGPVNSEAFF
TRBD1 | TRBJ2-5 | many | TRBV24-1 | TGTGCCACCAGTGACTACAGGGGAGAGACCCAGTACTTC | CATSDYRGETQYF
- | TRBJ2-1 | - | TRBV29-1 | TGCAGCGTTGTCGATAGGGGGTACAATGAGCAGTTCTTC | CSVVDRGYNEQFF
- | TRBJ2-3 | many | TRBV7-9 | TGCGCCAGCAGCTCGGACCGCGGCACAGATACGCAGTATTTT | CASSSDRGTDTQYF
- | TRBJ1-2 | many | TRBV12-3/TRBV12-4 | TGTGCCAGCAGTTTTGGAAGCTATGGCTACACCTTC | CASSFGSYGYTF
- | TRBJ1-2 | - | TRBV19 | TGTGCCAGTAAGACCGGGCCTTATGGCTACACCTTC | CASKTGPYGYTF